The 18 T cell receptor beta chains reported below all come from one sample, sequenced in a study of T cell repertoires in cytomegalovirus infection. No antigen has been identified for these receptors. One entry per CDR3 protein, called by TCRdb with MiXCR from the reads. The table has about 6,100 distinct CDR3 sequences, 50% to 65% seen once; the top ten hold more than 80%. Sequenced sample: PBMCs, sequenced either directly or after in vitro stimulation (not recorded which). Source of these receptors: a human donor in good health (CMV status not recorded). Some clones in this sample may be carry-over from other donors' samples.

V is TRBV19 and J is TRBJ1-5; D not resolved. CDR3 size: 13 residues. The germline gives CDR1 LNHDA, CDR2 SQIVND (reference sequence). V lost 3 bases, J lost 2 bases, and 5 bases lay in between. The CDR3 is CASSISGNQPQHF. In nucleotides, the CDR3 is TGTGCCAGTAGTATTAGTGGCAATCAGCCCCAGCATTTT.

Of note for this clonotype: At one end the junction does not follow the germline gene, possibly because of a read error. DNA for the CDR3: TGTTCCAGCAGCTTGGACACCCCTGGCTACGATCAGTACTTC. It codes for CSSSLDTPGYDQYF. The chain recombines TRBV7-8 with TRBJ2-7; D is perhaps TRBD1 (5 bases). This CDR3 contains 14 residues. Germline assignment: CDR1 SGHVS and CDR2 FQNEAQ.

This clonotype was seen repeatedly, ten times or more. The V call is TRBV7-2, the J call TRBJ1-5; no firm D call. V lost 2 bases and J lost 0, with 8 bases in between. CDR1 is SGHTA and CDR2 is FQGNSA in the germline V gene. The CDR3 covers 15 residues. The CDR3 nucleotides read TGTGCCAGCAGCTTAAGAGGAGCTAGCAATCAGCCCCAGCATTTT. Translating gives CASSLRGASNQPQHF.

On this clonotype: Lacking the conserved final phenylalanine or tryptophan, this CDR3 likely reflects a read error. The chain is built from TRBV6-2 or TRBV6-3 and TRBJ2-7; no firm D call. Germline CDR1 reads MNHEY; CDR2 reads SVGEGT. The CDR3 is 12 amino acids. The CDR3, as DNA: TGTCACAGCAGTTACCCCCCCCCCGAGCAGTACTGC. Its translation: CHSSYPPPEQYC.

This clonotype showed up just a few times. This rearrangement joins TRBV9 to TRBJ2-7; 10 bases line up with TRBD2. The germline CDR1 and CDR2 sequences are SGDLS and YYNGEE. V trimming: 0 bases; J trimming: 5 bases; junction bases outside the gene matches: 8. This CDR3 has 16 amino acids. The DNA of the CDR3 is TGTGCCAGCAGCGTAGGTGAGGGACTAGCGATCGACGAGCAGTACTTC. This translates into CASSVGEGLAIDEQYF.

The gene calls are TRBV28 and TRBJ1-2; no definite D call. CDR1 and CDR2 from the germline V gene are MDHEN and SYDVKM. This CDR3 has 12 amino acids. V was clipped by 10 bases and J by 5 bases, with 14 bases between them. This CDR3 is CAITDYAYGYTF. CDR3 coding DNA: TGTGCCATCACGGACTACGCTTATGGCTACACCTTC.

This clonotype was observed a handful of times. The rearrangement uses TRBV19 and TRBJ1-5; the match to TRBD1 covers 7 bases. This CDR3 contains 15 residues. The trim removed 11 bases at V and 0 bases at J, leaving 10 bases unmatched. Germline V gene data show CDR1 as LNHDA and CDR2 as SQIVND (reference sequence). The CDR3 region has the DNA TGTGCCGGAAGCAGGGGGAGTGGTAGCAATCAGCCCCAGCATTTT. Residues: CAGSRGSGSNQPQHF.

This clonotype was recorded at least ten times. The V call is TRBV10-3, the J call TRBJ1-1; D is unresolved. V shed 6 bases and J shed 6 bases, with 17 bases lying between them. The CDR3 consists of 14 residues. Looked up from germline, CDR1 is ENHRY and CDR2 is SYGVKD. CDR3 region: CAIRTETHISEAFF. CDR3 DNA sequence: TGTGCCATCAGAACAGAGACACATATTTCTGAAGCTTTCTTT.

This sequence joins TRBV9 and TRBJ1-2, with D unresolved. CDR3 length equals 11 residues. Germline CDR1 is SGDLS and CDR2 is YYNGEE. The ends were cut back, 3 bases at V and 5 bases at J, with 5 bases in the middle. CDR3 nucleotides: TGTGCCAGCAGCGGTCGATATGGCTACACCTTC. This encodes CASSGRYGYTF. The whole variable domain, filled in from reference TRBV9 and TRBJ1-2, reads DSGVTQTPKHLITATGQRVTLRCSPRSGDLSVYWYQQSLDQGLQFLIQYYNGEERAKGNILERFSAQQFPDLHSELNLSSLELGDSALYFCASSGRYGYTFGSGTRLTVV.

On this clonotype itself: At one of its ends the junction is not consistent with the germline gene, which may arise from a read error. The chain links TRBV28 to TRBJ2-7; perhaps TRBD2 as D (5 bases). This CDR3 is built from 14 residues. Germline V gene lookup returns CDR1 MDHEN and CDR2 SYDVKM. The CDR3 sequence is CASTTTQLDYEPYF. The CDR3 region has the DNA TGTGCCAGCACGACCACCCAACTAGACTACGAGCCGTACTTC.

Of note for this clonotype: The junction and the germline gene differ at one end; a read error may be behind it. The chain joins TRBV28 to TRBJ1-6; perhaps TRBD1 as D (5 bases). Germline V gives CDR1 MDHEN, CDR2 SYDVKM. The CDR3 totals 17 residues. The CDR3 loop reads CASSFSGWGIYNSPLHF. The CDR3 DNA follows: TGTGCCAGCAGTTTTTCTGGGTGGGGGATCTATAATTCACCCCTGCACTTT.

The rearrangement joins TRBV6-8 to TRBJ1-5, with 7 bases that match TRBD1. Germline-derived CDR1 and CDR2 are MNHGY and SAAAGT. CDR3 length equals 14 residues. V lost 11 bases, J lost 4 bases, and 11 bases stayed unmatched. The CDR3 sequence is CAHIMGQTNQPQHF. CDR3 bases: TGTGCCCACATCATGGGACAGACGAATCAGCCCCAGCATTTT.

As regards this clonotype: Because it lacks the conserved phenylalanine or tryptophan at the end, this CDR3 is likely a read error. The chain links TRBV28 to TRBJ2-7, with D uncertain. CDR1 MDHEN and CDR2 SYDVKM come from the germline V gene. The CDR3 extends over 14 amino acids. The CDR3 coding sequence is TGTGACAGCACTCCCACGAAACAAGACTACGAGCAGTACTTA. This translates into CDSTPTKQDYEQYL.

In regard to this clonotype: The junction departs from germline at one end; a sequencing error may be responsible. The chain employs TRBV7-6 and TRBJ1-5; D gene unclear. Looked up from germline, CDR1 is SGHVS and CDR2 is FNYEAQ. This CDR3 is 15 amino acids long. CDR3 protein: CASSPEPYSHQPPHF. The CDR3 nucleotides are TGTGCCAGCAGCCCCGAACCATACAGCCATCAGCCCCCGCATTTT.

In this sample, this clonotype turned up a few times. Without the conserved terminal phenylalanine or tryptophan, this CDR3 likely stems from a read error. The DNA is omitted, as the CDR3 cannot be located on it reliably, and the CDR3 follows TCRdb's listing. CDR3 residues: CASRWDTPGDEPYC. V usage is TRBV7-8 and J usage is TRBJ2-7; TRBD1, the D gene given by the table, was not confirmed from the DNA. The CDR3 is made up of 14 amino acids, end residues included. Germline V CDR1 and CDR2: SGHVS, FQNEAQ.

About this clonotype itself: Given the absence of the conserved phenylalanine or tryptophan at the CDR3 end, a read error is likely. The chain uses TRBV6-5 and TRBJ2-3; weak D call: TRBD2 (6 bases). The V gene's germline CDR1 is MNHEY and CDR2 SVGAGI. V dropped 0 bases and J dropped 4 bases, with 17 bases sitting between them. CDR3 length: 17 residues. CDR3 nucleotides: TGTGCCAGCAGTTACTCACCGATAGCGGTAGATGCAGATACGCAGTATTTG. Its protein product is CASSYSPIAVDADTQYL.

The chain couples TRBV5-1 to TRBJ1-2; 9 nucleotides line up with TRBD1. V shed 3 bases, J shed 3 bases, and the junction held 6 bases outside the gene matches. Looked up from germline, CDR1 is SGHRS and CDR2 is YFSETQ. The CDR3 has 15 amino acids. In DNA, the CDR3 is TGCGCCAGCAGCTACCGAGGACAGGGGTACTATGGCTACACCTTC. Protein sequence: CASSYRGQGYYGYTF.

V gene TRBV4-2 combines with J gene TRBJ1-1; 8 bases line up with TRBD1. CDR1 is LGHNA, CDR2 YNFKEQ, per germline. Trimming at V came to 4 bases and at J to 0 bases, leaving 7 bases not matched to a gene. CDR3 size: 16 residues. The chain's CDR3 is CASSPGQVKVNTEAFF. CDR3 sequence (DNA): TGTGCCAGCAGCCCGGGACAGGTGAAAGTGAACACTGAAGCTTTCTTT.